This TCR beta chain is drawn from a study of cytomegalovirus exposure and HLA in healthy donors (dated by TCRdb to the late 2010s). The study in broad terms: An earlier analysis of roughly 610 of the donors reported about 280 Gb of sequence data and 117 million unique TCR beta sequences obtained from some 170 million T cells. To decide whether each TCR beta V gene segment behaved as functional or pseudogenic, an earlier analysis of fewer than 750 of the donors relied on high-throughput TCR beta sequencing. Of the approximately 400 genotyped donors, approximately 81% were placed in the genetic ancestry cluster associated with self-reported Caucasian donors. Across about 370 genotyped donors of the cohort, an average of approximately 220,000 unique TCR beta nucleotide sequences per donor were sequenced, and roughly 20% of those sequences were non-productive. About 5 DR-DQ haplotypes were handled as single units for association and clustering, since linkage in the cohort was strong. Donor age, sex, ethnicity and CMV serostatus were compiled together with the repertoire data. Approximately 310 gigabases of sequencing data and around 87 million unique TCR sequences were included in an early release covering about 600 HLA-typed donors. The number of donors typed differed by locus, with 629-630 for A, B, C, DRB1 and DQB1, around 520 for DQA1, 600 to 610 for DPA1, and some 440 for DPB1. In addition to the first cohort of 666 subjects, a separate validation cohort of over 90 different subjects was used. To predict cytomegalovirus infection status, the study combined high-throughput TCR immunosequencing, statistical association of individual TCRs with disease status, and machine learning. The aim of the study was to test whether cataloging public T cell receptors could identify signatures of past pathogen exposure. In a later analysis, previously published TCR beta repertoires from about 640 donors were re-analyzed and high-resolution HLA genotyping was added so that TCR occurrence patterns could be studied. HLA typing included class I and class II loci at four-digit resolution. The T cell repertoires of some 670 subjects were profiled by immunosequencing and related to cytomegalovirus serostatus. A later genetic analysis used genome-wide SNP genotypes for about 60% of the roughly 700 donors, treating that subset as a discovery cohort. All discovery cohort repertoires had been generated using a single sequencing platform. The later analysis used no new phenotypic data to find candidate immune exposures, relying instead on TCR beta sequences and their occurrence across donors. Study-level results and caveats: In a later analysis, TCR association rates were found to vary across HLA loci, with the most associated TCRs seen for DRB1 alleles and the fewest for HLA-C alleles. The authors suggested that the approach could potentially be extended to other disease states and immunological phenotypes. Assigning TCR associations to individual alleles was difficult when HLA alleles, especially DR and DQ, strongly co-occurred. Across donors, most TCR sequences were observed very rarely, whereas some public TCRs were present in many individuals. At a false discovery rate of 0.05, a later analysis linked some 17,000 TCR beta sequences to specific HLA alleles. CMV serostatus was the only immune exposure information available for the cohort. A later genetic analysis associated a missense DCLRE1C variant with V-gene and J-gene trimming of TCR beta chains, and an independent cohort replicated the association. In an earlier analysis of under 600 of the donors, most TCR beta V segments were observed in productive rearrangements about 90% or about 30% of the time, broadly matching IMGT annotations. A total of some 180 TCR beta chains were listed by the study as associated with cytomegalovirus. In both the original and validation cohorts, the classifier was reported to diagnose cytomegalovirus status with high specificity and sensitivity. According to a later analysis, parvovirus B19, influenza, CMV and Epstein-Barr virus appeared linked to several top co-occurrence clusters. In a later analysis, HLA-associated TCR beta chains were found to be more clonally expanded and to have lower generation probabilities than equally common non-associated chains. Because counts were too low, around 18 rarely observed V segments, including chromosome 9 orphons, were left out of the earlier analysis of approximately 580 of the donors. Correlated functional status among segregating V segments might reflect linkage disequilibrium, but an unknown experimental factor could not be ruled out. Because some donors lacked HLA typing at each locus, the association tests relied only on the typed subset. A cluster of highly shared sequence variants was judged likely to represent a technical artifact of the sequencing pipeline. The presence/absence analyses assumed that sequencing depth was roughly uniform across donors, and that assumption may not be true. Only TCR beta chains were sequenced in this cohort, and the absence of alpha or paired-chain data limited detectable features. Compared with the 666-donor mean, donors in an Asian-associated ancestry cluster had fewer N-insertions in productive TCRs, according to a later genetic analysis. A further reported finding was that TCR beta sequences accurately predicted the HLA-A and HLA-B alleles for most subjects in the first cohort. A few of the identified cytomegalovirus-associated TCR beta chains were confirmed in vitro to be specific for cytomegalovirus antigens. Most CMV-associated TCR beta chains appeared to be HLA-restricted in a later analysis, and the HLA associations seemed to be driven largely by CMV exposure. Some IMGT-functional V segments, including TRBV6-2 and TRBV6-3, could not be told apart with the 87-base-pair reads, so those segments were excluded.

The library was made by the immunoSEQ multiplex PCR assay. The multiplex PCR relied on a mix of 60 forward primers for TCR Vbeta segments and 13 reverse primers for TCR Jbeta segments. The CDR3 region of rearranged TCR beta genes was amplified from genomic DNA by a multiplex PCR assay. The Illumina HiSeq System was used to sequence the amplified TCR beta libraries as 87-base-pair reads. For the original study's pipeline: A later analysis tallied 75 million to 95 million unique TCR beta chains across the 600 to 700 repertoires, and about 12 million of those chains were shared by two or more donors. A nearest-neighbor algorithm error-corrected the raw reads and collapsed the reads into unique sequences, merging closely related sequences to remove PCR and sequencing errors. Alignment of CDR3 sequences to IMGT reference sequences was used to assign V, D and J gene segments. For a sequence to be retained, a match of at least six nucleotides to both a V gene segment and a J gene segment was required. Rearrangements were called productive when the CDR3 lacked stop codons and stayed in frame with V and J; all others were non-productive. Following IMGT convention, CDR3 was defined as the stretch from the second conserved V-encoded cysteine up to the conserved J-encoded phenylalanine. In an earlier analysis of some 550 of the donors, sequences lacking an unambiguous match to a single V gene segment were excluded. An earlier analysis of almost 600 of the donors classified V segments as functional when productive rearrangements were above 56.7% and as segregating when the standard deviation between donors was above 5%. A statistical classification framework was developed to diagnose cytomegalovirus status using the catalog of TCR beta chain sequences. A later analysis assigned V and J genes by comparing TCR nucleotide sequences with IMGT/GENE-DB human TR gene sequences. Using the TCRdist pipeline, a later analysis assigned CDR3 sequences along with most-parsimonious VDJ recombination scenarios. In a later analysis, every TCR beta chain was defined by the combination of its CDR3 amino acid sequence and its V-gene family, and reads without a unique V-gene family were dropped. As a way to deal with suspected cross-contamination and a sequencing artifact, a later analysis dropped approximately 570 nucleotide sequences that were highly shared and had low generation probability. In a later analysis, a clonal expansion index for each public chain was calculated from normalized within-repertoire ranks of inferred template counts. Generation probabilities in a later analysis came from a VDJ recombination model fitted to out-of-frame rearrangements, and those results were checked against IGoR. A later analysis scored TCR-TCR, TCR-HLA and TCR-CMV co-occurrence with hypergeometric tests, applying a repertoire-size bias correction to TCR pairs. To estimate false discovery rates, a later analysis permuted the HLA or CMV assignments 20 times. A later analysis grouped co-occurring TCRs with DBSCAN, adding TCRdist sequence similarity when clustering within HLA-allele-positive subsets. Repertoires with fewer than 30,000 or more than 120,000 public chains, plus five repertoires with anomalous nucleotide sharing, were excluded from co-occurrence clustering. TCRdb took over this immuneACCESS table, retaining in-frame rearrangements with V and J assigned. Such tables are incomplete; in checked studies, under half of the missing clones stem from an unresolved V gene, and the remainder is unexplained. V and J calls and clone size are given by that table; D and trimming were obtained from the DNA. The sample table shows 150,000 to 250,000 clones, and 75% to 90% are seen once. Of the sample, approximately 6.5% falls within the top ten clones.

From the cysteine through the phenylalanine, the CDR3 covers 15 amino acids. This entry keeps only the CDR3 DNA: 45 bases, framed from base 1. Trimming takes 5 bases from V and 1 base from J, and the germline ends sit 12 bases apart. The germline V gene (reference sequence) gives CDR1 as LNHDA and CDR2 as SQIVND. With regard to this clone: Its antigen specificity is not known. Qualities for individual bases were not recorded, and no much larger clone is one base off.

The cohort comprised 666 healthy bone marrow donors. All cohort members were sampled while nominally healthy, although unrecorded immune exposures were likely present. The donor was CMV seropositive and was included in the group of 250 to 350 seropositive cohort members. Each donor provided a peripheral blood sample, and peripheral blood mononuclear cells were used for TCR beta sequencing. Genomic DNA was extracted from the blood cell samples with the Qiagen DNeasy Blood Extraction Kit. The sequence derives from a woman between 50 and 59 years old in good health and CMV-seropositive. The sequence links TRBV19 to TRBJ1-5; TRBD1 is possibly the D segment (5 matching bases). Sequencing used PBMCs. The CDR3 reads as follows: CASSPTGLSNQPQHF. At the DNA level, the sequence is TGTGCCAGTAGTCCTACGGGACTGAGCAATCAGCCCCAGCATTTT.